Described below is a single TCR beta chain sequence and its context. This sample stems from a study of blood T cell repertoires in COVID-19. Overall study context: PBMCs, B-cell-depleted T cells, or T cells were the source of the cDNA or gDNA that made up the material.

CDR3 size: 14 residues. V was cut by 1 base and J by 4 bases, with 9 bases left in between. CDR1 is LGHNT, CDR2 FRNRAP, per germline. Sequencing used immunoSEQ multiplex PCR; TCRdb keeps in-frame clones, though not all of them. The sample lists around 220,000 clones; 86% were seen once. Sequenced: peripheral blood. The sequence was obtained from a woman between 45 and 60 years old with COVID-19, enrolled during active disease. This sequence joins TRBV12-5 and TRBJ2-3; the D is unclear. The DNA for the CDR3 is TGTGCTAGTGGTTTGGCCCCTTCCCCAGATACGCAGTATTTT. Residues: CASGLAPSPDTQYF.